Shown below are 17 T cell receptor beta chains from a single sample sequenced in a study of cytomegalovirus exposure and HLA in healthy donors. PCR involved 60 Vbeta and 13 Jbeta primers. Profiling relied on immunoSEQ multiplex PCR, and the TCRdb table lists in-frame clones only, not all of them. Here the sample spans 150,000 to 200,000 clones, 75% to 90% being singletons. The sample was PBMCs. These receptors originate from a man aged 18 to 30 in good health and CMV-seropositive.

The rearrangement links TRBV5-8 to TRBJ1-1, with TRBD1 matching over 8 bases. J was trimmed by 6 bases and V by 4 bases; bases with no gene match: 5. The germline V gene has CDR1 SGHTS and CDR2 YDEGEE. The CDR3 runs 13 residues. The DNA of the CDR3 is TGTGCCAGCAGCGCTAGACAGGGGTCTGAAGCTTTCTTT. Protein product: CASSARQGSEAFF. The full variable domain, rest sourced from reference TRBV5-8 and TRBJ1-1, is EAGVTQSPTHLIKTRGQQATLRCSPISGHTSVYWYQQALGLGLQFLLWYDEGEERNRGNFPPRFSGRQFPNYSSELNVNALELEDSALYLCASSARQGSEAFFGQGTRLTVV.

The chain uses TRBV27 and TRBJ2-6, with 9 bases that match TRBD1. With V trimmed by 6 bases and J by 2 bases, 5 bases remained unmatched. Germline values: CDR1 MNHEY, CDR2 SMNVEV (reference sequence). The CDR3 length is 16 residues. This chain's CDR3 is CASRRQGETGANVLTF. CDR3 bases: TGTGCCAGCAGGCGACAGGGGGAAACTGGGGCCAACGTCCTGACTTTC. Full variable domain (outside the CDR3, taken from reference TRBV27 and TRBJ2-6): EAQVTQNPRYLITVTGKKLTVTCSQNMNHEYMSWYRQDPGLGLRQIYYSMNVEVTDKGDVPEGYKVSRKEKRNFPLILESPSPNQTSLYFCASRRQGETGANVLTFGAGSRLTVL.

A note on this clone: An end of the junction does not agree with germline; a read error may underlie this. Other nucleotide sequences in the sample specify the same CDR3. The chain recombines TRBV7-9 with TRBJ2-7; the D is unclear. Germline V CDR1 and CDR2: SEHNR, FQNEAQ (reference sequence). This CDR3 has 12 amino acids. The CDR3 coding sequence is TGTTCCAGCAGCTTAGTGCCGGGCGAGCAGTACTTC. Its protein product is CSSSLVPGEQYF.

CDR3: CASSLDSHGNTIYF. The CDR3 nucleotides are TGCGCCAGCAGCTTGGACTCCCATGGAAACACCATATATTTT. This chain connects TRBV5-1 to TRBJ1-3; no clear D gene. The CDR3 contains 14 residues. V was pared by 0 bases and J by 3 bases, with 7 bases between. Germline lookup yields CDR1 SGHRS and CDR2 YFSETQ. The complete variable domain, with remaining parts taken from reference TRBV5-1 and TRBJ1-3, reads KAGVTQTPRYLIKTRGQQVTLSCSPISGHRSVSWYQQTPGQGLQFLFEYFSETQRNKGNFPGRFSGRQFSNSRSEMNVSTLELGDSALYLCASSLDSHGNTIYFGEGSWLTVV.

The CDR3 bases are TGTGCCAGCAGCTTATCTGCTAGGGGGGGTAATTTATATACGCAGTATTTT. Its protein is CASSLSARGGNLYTQYF. This rearrangement joins TRBV11-2 to TRBJ2-3, with D perhaps TRBD2 (7 bases). The CDR3 has 17 residues. The germline gives CDR1 SGHAT, CDR2 FQNNGV. Trimming took off 2 bases at V and 7 bases at J, with 22 bases between the two ends.

This clone was detected a few times. CDR3 sequence reads: CASSSIGFYGYTF. The CDR3 DNA reads TGTGCCAGTAGCTCGATCGGGTTCTATGGCTACACCTTC. This rearrangement joins TRBV19 to TRBJ1-2; D is undetermined. Trimming left V 6 bases short and J 4 bases short, with 12 bases between. The CDR3 runs 13 residues. The V gene's germline CDR1 is LNHDA and CDR2 SQIVND (reference sequence).

This chain joins TRBV7-8 and TRBJ2-7; 9 bases are a match to TRBD2. The CDR3 extends over 13 amino acids. Germline V CDR1 and CDR2: SGHVS, FQNEAQ. J lost 6 bases, V lost 5 bases, and 5 bases had no gene match. The CDR3, as DNA: TGTGCCAGCAGCCTTGGGACTAGCAGCGAGCAGTACTTC. Protein: CASSLGTSSEQYF.

This clone was counted between two and nine times. The same CDR3 is also encoded by other DNA sequences in this sample. This chain joins TRBV6-5 and TRBJ1-1, with D tentatively TRBD1 (6 bases). Germline V gives CDR1 MNHEY, CDR2 SVGAGI. V was shortened by 4 bases and J by 1 base, with 7 bases between the two germline ends. CDR3 length: 13 amino acids. The CDR3 is CASSLDRNTEAFF. The CDR3, as DNA: TGTGCCAGCAGTTTGGACAGGAACACTGAAGCTTTCTTT.

In DNA form, the CDR3 reads TGTGCCAGCAGCTCCCAGGCCAGGACAGGGGGCGGAAATCACACTGAAGCTTTCTTT. Translated, it gives CASSSQARTGGGNHTEAFF. The gene calls are TRBV7-3 and TRBJ1-1; TRBD1 aligns across 11 bases. Losses at the gene ends were 4 bases for V and 3 bases for J; bases not matched to a gene: 16. The CDR3 spans 19 residues. Germline assignment: CDR1 SGHTA and CDR2 FQGTGA.

V gene TRBV14 combines with J gene TRBJ1-2; 11 bases are shared with TRBD1. The CDR3 has 18 amino acids. Germline assignment: CDR1 SGHDN and CDR2 FVKESK. J was trimmed by 6 bases and V by 4 bases; bases with no gene match: 16. In DNA, the CDR3 is TGTGCCAGCAGCCCCTGGTCCGTACTCGGACAGGGGGCGAATGGCTACACCTTC. Translating gives CASSPWSVLGQGANGYTF.

The CDR3 DNA reads as TGTGCCAGCAGCTTTGGGCAGCAAGAGACCCAGTACTTC. As protein: CASSFGQQETQYF. The V call is TRBV7-9, the J call TRBJ2-5; D gene ambiguous. The CDR3 covers 13 residues. Trimming shortened V by 3 bases and J by 2 bases, and 7 bases separated the two germline ends. Germline lookup yields CDR1 SEHNR and CDR2 FQNEAQ (reference sequence).

This clone was counted only a few times. V gene TRBV4-3 combines with J gene TRBJ2-7; 7 bases map to TRBD1. Germline CDR1 is LGHNA and CDR2 is YSLEER. The CDR3 totals 17 residues. J lost 5 bases, V lost 0 bases, and 13 bases had no gene match. The CDR3: CASSQERGMGQRNEQYF. As DNA, the CDR3 is TGCGCCAGCAGCCAAGAAAGGGGGATGGGACAGCGAAACGAGCAGTACTTC.

The gene calls are TRBV4-3 and TRBJ2-5; perhaps TRBD2 as D (5 bases). Germline CDR1 and CDR2: LGHNA and YSLEER. CDR3 length equals 15 residues. The germline V and J ends were trimmed by 0 bases and 3 bases, with 11 bases remaining between them. This chain's CDR3 is CASSQDFGVKETQYF. CDR3 coding DNA: TGCGCCAGCAGCCAAGATTTCGGGGTGAAAGAGACCCAGTACTTC.

In its sample, this clone was seen a few times. The chain employs TRBV5-1 and TRBJ1-1; 7 bases align to TRBD1. J lost 0 bases, V lost 2 bases, and 1 base had no gene match. The CDR3 is 14 amino acids. Germline-derived CDR1 and CDR2 are SGHRS and YFSETQ. CDR3 nucleotides: TGCGCCAGCAGCTTAGACAGGGTGAACACTGAAGCTTTCTTT. It encodes CASSLDRVNTEAFF.

This clone was found a few times. This chain uses TRBV10-1 with TRBJ2-7, with D maybe TRBD1 (7 bases). The germline V and J ends were trimmed by 1 base and 7 bases, with 20 bases remaining between them. Looked up from germline, CDR1 is WNHNN and CDR2 is SYGVQD (reference sequence). This CDR3 has 16 amino acids. CDR3 in amino acids: CASSEYRGTAAGEQYF. The DNA of the CDR3 is TGCGCCAGCAGTGAGTACCGGGGGACAGCCGCTGGTGAGCAGTACTTC.

The chain carries TRBV4-3 and TRBJ2-4; tentatively, D is TRBD1 (6 bases). Trimming cost V 1 base and J 6 bases, with 16 bases left between them. Germline CDR1 reads LGHNA; CDR2 reads YSLEER. CDR3 size: 16 residues. The CDR3 is CASSQGILGQLNIQYF. In DNA form, the CDR3 reads TGCGCCAGCAGCCAAGGTATACTAGGACAGTTAAACATTCAGTACTTC.

This chain joins TRBV6-1 and TRBJ2-5; tentatively, D is TRBD2 (6 bases). The assigned J gene may be wrong: the sequence end matches TRBJ2-7 better. The length of the CDR3 is 12 residues. CDR1 and CDR2 from the germline V gene are MNHNS and SASEGT. CDR3 sequence (DNA): TGTGCCAGCGCGGAGGGCATCTACGAGCAGTACTTC. Translating gives CASAEGIYEQYF.